Sequencing of this TCR beta chain was carried out in a study of cytomegalovirus exposure and HLA in healthy donors (TCRdb year 2017). About the study as a whole: A later analysis indicated that the 100 to 150 validation repertoires were generated on the platform also employed for the 700 or so repertoires of the first cohort. The study was designed to test whether signatures of past pathogen exposure could be identified by cataloging public T cell receptors. A separate validation cohort of over a hundred different subjects was used in addition to the roughly 720-subject first cohort. To predict cytomegalovirus infection status, the study combined high-throughput TCR immunosequencing, statistical association of individual TCRs with disease status, and machine learning. Paper-wide results and their limitations: While some public TCRs were present in many individuals, most TCR sequences turned up only very rarely across donors. The validation cohort had no HLA typing available for a later analysis, so co-occurrence within that cohort was assessed over all 120 or so repertoires. Subsequent analysis determined that TCRs grouped into clusters in the first cohort also showed a tendency toward co-occurrence across the roughly 120 validation repertoires, and about 94% of cluster scores exceeded 0. In the study, around 150 TCR beta chains were listed as associated with cytomegalovirus. The classifier was reported to diagnose cytomegalovirus status with high specificity and sensitivity in both the original cohort and the validation cohort. According to the authors, the approach could potentially be generalized to other disease states and immunological phenotypes. In vitro tests confirmed that a few of the cytomegalovirus-associated TCR beta chains recognize cytomegalovirus antigens.

The library was produced with the immunoSEQ multiplex PCR assay. In the source study's methods: A statistical classification framework was built to diagnose cytomegalovirus status from the catalog of TCR beta chain sequences. Entries here come from immuneACCESS through TCRdb and include only in-frame sequences with V and J called. Some clones fail to appear in such tables; in the studies checked, an unresolved V gene covers under half of the shortfall, and the cause of the remainder is unknown. The V and J calls and clone size are taken from that table; D and trimming were inferred from the DNA. The sample table contains around 94,000 clones; only one count was recorded for just under 95% of them. The top ten clones comprise 0.89% of the sample. As encoded in the germline V gene, CDR1 is SGHVS while CDR2 is FQNEAQ. There are 17 amino acids in the CDR3, from cysteine to phenylalanine inclusive. The sequence is cut down to CDR3 DNA, 51 bases in frame from base 1. Trimming at the junction amounts to 1 base on V and 8 bases on J, and the germline ends lie 21 bases apart.

Separate from the approximately 700-subject first cohort, the validation cohort of roughly 120 subjects was the group to which the donors belonged. As regards this clone: There is no known antigen for this receptor. The record has no base qualities; no much larger clone is one base away.

The sequenced sample was PBMCs. The sequence links TRBV7-8 to TRBJ2-1; D gene: possibly TRBD1, on 5 matching bases. This TCR was recovered from a woman under 30 in good health and CMV-seronegative. The CDR3 here reads CASSLDPIGASSHEQFF. The sequenced DNA is TGTGCCAGCAGCTTAGACCCCATTGGGGCCAGCAGTCATGAGCAGTTCTTC. Full variable domain (CDR3 extended with the reference TRBV7-8 and TRBJ2-1 proteins): GAGVSQSPRYKVAKRGQDVALRCDPISGHVSLFWYQQALGQGPEFLTYFQNEAQLDKSGLPSDRFFAERPEGSVSTLKIQRTQQEDSAVYLCASSLDPIGASSHEQFFGPGTRLTVL.